This T cell receptor beta chain was retrieved from a study of blood T cells in healthy people across ages. Points from the study as a whole: Underestimates were what the diversity estimates from one million T cells were considered to be. Donor CMV status was unknown, possibly confounding expanded clonotype changes.

CDR1 is SGHRS, CDR2 YFSETQ, per germline. V was trimmed by 3 bases and J by 0 bases, leaving 14 bases between them. The CDR3 is 16 residues long. Primed by a sample-barcoded 5' primer and a J-beta primer mix, a second PCR proceeded for 7 to 11 cycles. A tag from a template-switch adaptor with 12 random nucleotides marked each cDNA molecule. TCRdb recomputed calls from the 5' RACE reads with MiXCR, one row per CDR3 protein. Altogether some 700,000 distinct CDR3 sequences are present, 22% being singletons, with the ten largest covering 20% to 25%. This clonotype was seen ten or more times. Its target is unknown.

The receptor's source is a man between 65 and 80 years old in good health. The sequencing input was blood. The rearrangement joins TRBV5-1 to TRBJ2-3; no firm D call. CDR3 nucleotide sequence: TGCGCCAGCAGCTCGTCTGACGGACCTAGCACAGATACGCAGTATTTT. Amino acids: CASSSSDGPSTDTQYF.